These 5 T cell receptor beta chains were sequenced from one sample in a study of shared clonotypes between healthy human individuals. Data came from immunoSEQ multiplex PCR; TCRdb stores just in-frame clones and leaves some out. The sample lists fewer than 1 million clones; roughly 96% were seen once. Naive CD8 cells lacked CD45RO, underwent positive selection for CCR7 and left out terminally differentiated effector memory CD45RA+ cells. What was sequenced was naive CD8+ T cells sorted from blood. These receptors came from a man aged 30 to 39 in good health.

The chain links TRBV11-2 to TRBJ1-1; D gene uncertain. This CDR3 is 15 amino acids long. Germline loops: CDR1 SGHAT, CDR2 FQNNGV. Trimming stripped 0 bases from V and 0 bases from J, with 8 bases between. Written as DNA, the CDR3 is TGTGCCAGCAGCTTAGACGTTGGACTGAACACTGAAGCTTTCTTT. Translating it yields CASSLDVGLNTEAFF.

On this clone: One base away lies a much larger clone, so this may be a sequencing read error. The same CDR3 arises from other DNA sequences in this sample as well. This sequence joins TRBV2 and TRBJ2-1; D is uncertain. Germline V gene data show CDR1 as SNHLY and CDR2 as FYNNEI. Trimming cost V 7 bases and J 6 bases, with 4 bases left between them. The CDR3 loop spans 10 amino acids. The CDR3 DNA sequence: TGTGCCAGCATCGGCAATGAGCAGTTCTTC. Its translation: CASIGNEQFF. Combining the CDR3 with reference TRBV2 and TRBJ2-1 gives the whole variable domain EPEVTQTPSHQVTQMGQEVILRCVPISNHLYFYWYRQILGQKVEFLVSFYNNEISEKSEIFDDQFSVERPDGSNFTLKIRSTKLEDSAMYFCASIGNEQFFGPGTRLTVL.

The chain uses TRBV2 and TRBJ1-3; D is unresolved. This CDR3 comprises 16 residues. The ends were cut back, 3 bases at V and 0 bases at J, with 12 bases in the middle. The germline V gene has CDR1 SNHLY and CDR2 FYNNEI. The CDR3 region has the DNA TGTGCCAGCAGTGATTTATGGCGAAGCTCTGGAAACACCATATATTTT. It yields the protein CASSDLWRSSGNTIYF.

The gene calls are TRBV19 and TRBJ2-7; D gene ambiguous. Per the germline V gene, CDR1 is LNHDA and CDR2 is SQIVND (reference sequence). V was cut by 5 bases and J by 0 bases, with 14 bases left in between. The CDR3 totals 15 residues. DNA for the CDR3: TGTGCCAGTAGTGCCGTAGCTGTGAGCTCCTACGAGCAGTACTTC. Protein: CASSAVAVSSYEQYF.

This chain links TRBV5-1 with TRBJ2-1; TRBD2 aligns across 12 bases. V lost 2 bases and J lost 0; bases outside the gene matches: 6. Germline V CDR1 and CDR2: SGHRS, YFSETQ. The CDR3 runs 18 residues. CDR3 residues: CASSFLLAGGSSYNEQFF. The CDR3 coding sequence is TGCGCCAGCAGCTTCTTACTAGCGGGAGGTAGCTCCTACAATGAGCAGTTCTTC.